A selection of T cell receptor beta chains follows, all from one sample in a study of CD8+CD57+ T cells in acquired aplastic anemia. TCRdb processed the reads anew with MiXCR; each CDR3 protein has one entry. Of roughly 160,000 distinct CDR3 sequences listed, 47% are singletons. The sequenced sample consisted of sorted CD4+, CD8+, or CD8+CD57+ T cells (not recorded which) from PBMCs. The receptors stem from a human donor with aplastic anemia. CDR3s include the opening cysteine and the closing phenylalanine or tryptophan. The D gene is left open where the match is weak. Clone size is stated in some rows and not others, as once, few, many or a class when expanded.

>TRBJ2-3|TRBV19|-|-
TGTGCCAGTAGTATGGGTGCCGGGGTAACGCAGTATTTT
CASSMGAGVTQYF
>TRBJ2-7|TRBV7-8|-|-
TGTGCCATCCCCATTGGCCCCGACGAGCAGTACTTC
CAIPIGPDEQYF
>TRBJ2-3|TRBV20-1|many|-
TGCAGTGCTAGCGTCATCCCCCCTCCGGATACGCAGTATTTT
CSASVIPPPDTQYF
>TRBJ1-6|TRBV2|-|TRBD1
TGTGCCAGCACTCGGACAGGAGGCTCCTATAATTCACCCCTCCACTTT
CASTRTGGSYNSPLHF
>TRBJ2-5|TRBV20-1|many|TRBD2
TGCAGTGCTAGAATCGGCGGGGGGCAAGAGACCCAGTACTTC
CSARIGGGQETQYF
>TRBJ1-6|TRBV9|-|-
TGTGCCAGCAGCGTAACGGGGGTTGCGTCCTATAATCCACCCCTCCACTTT
CASSVTGVASYNPPLHF
>TRBJ1-1|TRBV12-3/TRBV12-4|-|-
TGTGCCAGCAGTCTTTACATGAACACTGAAGCTTTCTTT
CASSLYMNTEAFF
>TRBJ2-1|TRBV6-1|-|TRBD2
TGTGCCAGCATGGCTAGCGGGTTCAGTGAGCAGTTCTTC
CASMASGFSEQFF
>TRBJ1-2|TRBV10-3|-|TRBD1
TGTGCCATCAGTGAGTCAGGGGGCGCAGGGTATGGCTACACCTTC
CAISESGGAGYGYTF
>TRBJ2-1|TRBV25-1|-|-
TGTGCCAGCAGTCGGCGCATAGAACCCTACAATGAGCAGTTCTTC
CASSRRIEPYNEQFF
>TRBJ2-4|TRBV20-1|-|-
TGCAGTGCTAGTTGGGGGGCGGGAAACATTCAGTACTTC
CSASWGAGNIQYF
>TRBJ2-1|TRBV2|few|TRBD2
TGTGCCAGCAGTGAGATCCTAGCGGGAGAGGGTGAGCAGTTCTTC
CASSEILAGEGEQFF
>TRBJ1-1|TRBV5-8|many|-
TGTGCCAGCAGCTTGTTGACACTTACCTTCTTT
CASSLLTLTFF
>TRBJ1-6|TRBV4-2|many|-
TGTGCCAGCAGCCCCACAGGACAGACGAATTCACCCCTCCACTTT
CASSPTGQTNSPLHF
>TRBJ2-5|TRBV6-2/TRBV6-3|many|TRBD2
TGTGCCAGCAGCTCGGGGGGGGCTCAAGAGACCCAGTACTTC
CASSSGGAQETQYF
>TRBJ2-1|TRBV6-5|-|-
TGTGCCAGCAGTTACTTTCGCGGACAGTACAATGAGCAGTTCTTC
CASSYFRGQYNEQFF
>TRBJ1-4|TRBV12-3/TRBV12-4|-|-
TGTGCCAGCAGTTTCTTGGGCCTAAATGAAAAACTGTTTTTT
CASSFLGLNEKLFF
>TRBJ2-7|TRBV7-2|-|TRBD1
TGTGCCAGCAGCGTGACAGGGGCACAGTCCTACGAGCAGTACTTC
CASSVTGAQSYEQYF
>TRBJ2-2|TRBV10-1|-|TRBD2
TGCGCCAGCAGCGGGACTAGCGGGAGGGCCGACACCGGGGAGCTGTTTTTT
CASSGTSGRADTGELFF
>TRBJ1-1|TRBV10-3|many|TRBD1
TGTGCCATCCATGGGACAGGGGGCAAGACTGAAGCTTTCTTT
CAIHGTGGKTEAFF
>TRBJ1-4|TRBV2|-|TRBD1
TGTGCCAGCACAGGACAGGGCCGAGAAAAACTGTTTTTT
CASTGQGREKLFF
>TRBJ2-1|TRBV9|many|-
TGTGCCAGCAGCGTACTAGGGTATGAGCAGTTCTTC
CASSVLGYEQFF
>TRBJ2-3|TRBV9|-|-
-
CASSTRDATYEQYFGPGTDTQYF
>TRBJ1-2|TRBV5-4|-|TRBD1
TGTGCCAGCAGCTTGGGGATTGACAGGGTCTATGGCTACACCTTC
CASSLGIDRVYGYTF
>TRBJ2-7|TRBV11-3|many|-
TGTGCCAGCAGCCCCGACTCGCTGGGGGAGCAGTACTTC
CASSPDSLGEQYF
>TRBJ2-3|TRBV6-2/TRBV6-3|few|-
TGTGCCAGCAGCCGCGAAGGGCCCGCGGGAGATACGCAGTATTTT
CASSREGPAGDTQYF
>TRBJ2-3|TRBV3-1|-|-
TGTGCCAGCAGCCAAGGGGGGATAGAGGGCACAGATACGCAGTATTTT
CASSQGGIEGTDTQYF
>TRBJ1-1|TRBV9|many|-
TGTGCCAGCAGTTTAGGTGAGATGAACACTGAAGCTTTCTTT
CASSLGEMNTEAFF
>TRBJ2-2|TRBV28|once|TRBD2
TGTGCCAGCAGAACCGGGACTACAGACACCGGGGAGCTGTTTTTT
CASRTGTTDTGELFF
>TRBJ1-6|TRBV19|few|TRBD1
TGTGCCAGTAGTTTCGGACAGGAGCCAAATTCACCCCTCCACTTT
CASSFGQEPNSPLHF
>TRBJ1-2|TRBV12-3/TRBV12-4|many|TRBD1
TGTGCCAGCAGTTATAGGACAGGGCCAAAGGGCGGCTACACCTTC
CASSYRTGPKGGYTF
>TRBJ2-5|TRBV10-2|-|TRBD2
TGCGCCAGCAGTGAGTCGGGACTAGCGGGGGTGTGGGAGACCCAGTACTTC
CASSESGLAGVWETQYF
>TRBJ1-1|TRBV2|few|-
TGTGCCAGCAGTGAGTCAGGGAGGACTGAAGCTTTCTTT
CASSESGRTEAFF
>TRBJ2-3|TRBV10-3|many|TRBD2
TGTGCCATCAGTGAGGGACTAGCGGACACAGATACGCAGTATTTT
CAISEGLADTDTQYF
>TRBJ1-1|TRBV7-8|many|-
TGTGCCAGCAGCTTAAAGGGTGGGGGCACTGAAGCTTTCTTT
CASSLKGGGTEAFF